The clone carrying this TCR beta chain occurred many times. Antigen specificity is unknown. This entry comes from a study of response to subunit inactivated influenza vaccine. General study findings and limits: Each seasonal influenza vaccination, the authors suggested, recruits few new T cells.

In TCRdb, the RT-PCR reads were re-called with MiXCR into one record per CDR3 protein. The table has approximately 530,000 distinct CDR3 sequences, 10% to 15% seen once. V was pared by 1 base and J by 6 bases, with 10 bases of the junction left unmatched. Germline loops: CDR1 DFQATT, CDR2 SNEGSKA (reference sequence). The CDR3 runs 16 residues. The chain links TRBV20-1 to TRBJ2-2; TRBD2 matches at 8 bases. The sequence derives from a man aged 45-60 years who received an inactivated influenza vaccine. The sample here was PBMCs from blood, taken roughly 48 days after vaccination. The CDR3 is CSARVASGRRAGELFF. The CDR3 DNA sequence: TGCAGTGCTAGAGTCGCGAGCGGGAGACGGGCCGGGGAGCTGTTTTTT.